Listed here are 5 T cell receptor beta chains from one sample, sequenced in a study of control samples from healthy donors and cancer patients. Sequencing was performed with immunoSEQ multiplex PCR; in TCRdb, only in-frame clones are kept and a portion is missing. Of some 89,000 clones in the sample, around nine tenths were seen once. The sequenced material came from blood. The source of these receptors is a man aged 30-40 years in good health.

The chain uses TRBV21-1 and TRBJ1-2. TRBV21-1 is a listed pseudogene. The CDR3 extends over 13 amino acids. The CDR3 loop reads CASSKGGGNSYTF. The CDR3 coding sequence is TGTGCCAGCAGCAAAGGAGGTGGGAATAGCTACACCTTC.

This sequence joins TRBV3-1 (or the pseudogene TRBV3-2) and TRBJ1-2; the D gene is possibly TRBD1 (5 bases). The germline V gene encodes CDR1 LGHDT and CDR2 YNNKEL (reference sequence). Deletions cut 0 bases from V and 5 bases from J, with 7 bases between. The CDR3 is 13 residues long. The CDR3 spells CASSQETAYGYTF. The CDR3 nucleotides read TGTGCCAGCAGCCAAGAGACAGCTTATGGCTACACCTTC.

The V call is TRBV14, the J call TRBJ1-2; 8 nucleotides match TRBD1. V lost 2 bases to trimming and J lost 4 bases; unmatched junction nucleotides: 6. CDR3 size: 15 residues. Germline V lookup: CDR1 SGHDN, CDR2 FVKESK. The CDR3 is CASSQHSGGGYGYTF. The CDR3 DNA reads TGTGCCAGCAGCCAACACTCAGGGGGCGGCTATGGCTACACCTTC.

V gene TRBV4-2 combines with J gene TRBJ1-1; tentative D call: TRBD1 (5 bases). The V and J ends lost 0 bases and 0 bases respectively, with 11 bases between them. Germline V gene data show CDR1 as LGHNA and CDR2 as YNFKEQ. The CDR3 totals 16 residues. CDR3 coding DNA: TGTGCCAGCAGCCAAGATCTTGGGGCAGTGAACACTGAAGCTTTCTTT. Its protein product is CASSQDLGAVNTEAFF.

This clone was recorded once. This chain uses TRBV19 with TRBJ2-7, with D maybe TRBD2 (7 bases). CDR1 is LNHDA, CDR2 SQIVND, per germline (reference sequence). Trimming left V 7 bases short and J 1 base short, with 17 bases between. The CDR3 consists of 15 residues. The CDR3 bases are TGTGCCAGTAAGCGGGACACTGGTAGGTCCTACGAGCAGTACTTC. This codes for CASKRDTGRSYEQYF.